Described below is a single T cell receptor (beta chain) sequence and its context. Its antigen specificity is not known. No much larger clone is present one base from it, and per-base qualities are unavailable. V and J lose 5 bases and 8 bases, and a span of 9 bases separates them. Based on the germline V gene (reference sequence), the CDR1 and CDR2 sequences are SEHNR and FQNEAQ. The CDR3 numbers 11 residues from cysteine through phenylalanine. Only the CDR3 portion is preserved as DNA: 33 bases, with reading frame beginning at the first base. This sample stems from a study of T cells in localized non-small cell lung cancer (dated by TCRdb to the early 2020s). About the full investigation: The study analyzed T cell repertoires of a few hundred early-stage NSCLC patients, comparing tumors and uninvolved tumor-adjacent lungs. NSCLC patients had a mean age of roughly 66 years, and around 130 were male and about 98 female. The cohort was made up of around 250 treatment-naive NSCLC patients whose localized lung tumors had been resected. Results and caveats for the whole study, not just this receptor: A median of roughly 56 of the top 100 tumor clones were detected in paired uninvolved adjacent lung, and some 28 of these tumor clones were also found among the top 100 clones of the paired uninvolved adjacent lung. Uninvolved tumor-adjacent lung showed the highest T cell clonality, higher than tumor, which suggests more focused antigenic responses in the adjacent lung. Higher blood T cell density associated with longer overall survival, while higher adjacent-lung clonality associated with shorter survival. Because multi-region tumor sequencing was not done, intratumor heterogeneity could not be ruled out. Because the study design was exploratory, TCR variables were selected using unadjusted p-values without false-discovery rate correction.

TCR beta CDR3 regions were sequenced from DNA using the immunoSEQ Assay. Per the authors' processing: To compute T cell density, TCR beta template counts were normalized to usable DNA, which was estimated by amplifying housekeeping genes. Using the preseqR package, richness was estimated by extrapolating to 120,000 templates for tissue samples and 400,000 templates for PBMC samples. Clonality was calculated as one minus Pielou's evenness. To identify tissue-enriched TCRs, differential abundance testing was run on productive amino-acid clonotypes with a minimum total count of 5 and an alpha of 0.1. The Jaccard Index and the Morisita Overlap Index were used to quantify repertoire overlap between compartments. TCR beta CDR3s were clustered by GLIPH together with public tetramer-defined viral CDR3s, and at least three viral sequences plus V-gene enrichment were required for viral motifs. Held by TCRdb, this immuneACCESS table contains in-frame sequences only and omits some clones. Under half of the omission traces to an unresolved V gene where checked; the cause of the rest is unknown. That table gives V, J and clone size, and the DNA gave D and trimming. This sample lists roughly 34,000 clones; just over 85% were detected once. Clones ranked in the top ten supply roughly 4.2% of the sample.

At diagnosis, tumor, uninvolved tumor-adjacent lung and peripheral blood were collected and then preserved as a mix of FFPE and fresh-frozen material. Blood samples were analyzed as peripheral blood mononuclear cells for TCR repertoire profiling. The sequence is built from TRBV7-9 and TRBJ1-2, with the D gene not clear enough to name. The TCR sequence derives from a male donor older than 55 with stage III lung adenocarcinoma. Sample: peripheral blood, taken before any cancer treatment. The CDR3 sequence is CASSAQEGYTF. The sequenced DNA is TGTGCCAGCAGCGCCCAAGAGGGCTACACCTTC.